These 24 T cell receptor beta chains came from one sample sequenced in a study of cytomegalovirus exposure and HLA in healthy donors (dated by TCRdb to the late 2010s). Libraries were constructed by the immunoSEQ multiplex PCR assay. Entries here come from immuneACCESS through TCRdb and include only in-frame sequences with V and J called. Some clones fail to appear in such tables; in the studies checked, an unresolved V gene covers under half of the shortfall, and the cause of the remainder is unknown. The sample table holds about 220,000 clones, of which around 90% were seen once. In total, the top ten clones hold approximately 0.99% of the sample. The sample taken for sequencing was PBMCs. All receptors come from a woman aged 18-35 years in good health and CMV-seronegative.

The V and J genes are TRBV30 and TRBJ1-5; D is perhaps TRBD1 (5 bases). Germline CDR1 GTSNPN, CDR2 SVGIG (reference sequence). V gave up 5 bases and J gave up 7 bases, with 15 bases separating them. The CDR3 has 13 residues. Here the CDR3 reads CAWGWTRGQPQHF. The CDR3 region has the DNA TGTGCCTGGGGGTGGACTAGGGGACAGCCCCAGCATTTT.

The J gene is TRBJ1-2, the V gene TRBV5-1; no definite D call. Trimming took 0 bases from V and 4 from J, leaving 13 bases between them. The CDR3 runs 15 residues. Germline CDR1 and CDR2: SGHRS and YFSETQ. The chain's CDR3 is CASSLAGSSFYGYTF. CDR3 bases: TGCGCCAGCAGCTTGGCCGGGAGCTCTTTCTATGGCTACACCTTC.

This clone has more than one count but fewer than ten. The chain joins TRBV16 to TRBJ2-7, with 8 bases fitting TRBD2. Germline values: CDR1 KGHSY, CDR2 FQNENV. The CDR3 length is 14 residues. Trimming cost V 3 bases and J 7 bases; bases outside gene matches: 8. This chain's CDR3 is CASSHMGLGGEQYF. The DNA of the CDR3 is TGTGCCAGCAGCCACATGGGACTAGGGGGAGAGCAGTACTTC. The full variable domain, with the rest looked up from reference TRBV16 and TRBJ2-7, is GEEVAQTPKHLVRGEGQKAKLYCAPIKGHSYVFWYQQVLKNEFKFLISFQNENVFDETGMPKERFSAKCLPNSPCSLEIQATKLEDSAVYFCASSHMGLGGEQYFGPGTRLTVT.

CDR3: CASSLYGQGDSGNTIYF. CDR3 DNA: TGTGCCAGCAGCTTATATGGACAGGGGGATTCCGGAAACACCATATATTTT. This rearrangement joins TRBV5-6 to TRBJ1-3; 10 bases map to TRBD1. Unmatched junction bases numbered 9, after V lost 2 bases and J lost 4 bases. CDR1 and CDR2 from the germline V gene are SGHDT and YYEEEE. The CDR3 sequence is 17 residues long.

The CDR3 reads CASSPRGTPHTGELFF. In nucleotides, the CDR3 is TGTGCCAGTAGTCCCCGGGGTACCCCGCACACCGGGGAGCTGTTTTTT. V and J are TRBV19 and TRBJ2-2; D possibly corresponds to TRBD2 (5 bases). V was cut by 5 bases and J by 3 bases, with 16 bases left in between. The germline gives CDR1 LNHDA, CDR2 SQIVND (reference sequence). The CDR3 consists of 16 residues.

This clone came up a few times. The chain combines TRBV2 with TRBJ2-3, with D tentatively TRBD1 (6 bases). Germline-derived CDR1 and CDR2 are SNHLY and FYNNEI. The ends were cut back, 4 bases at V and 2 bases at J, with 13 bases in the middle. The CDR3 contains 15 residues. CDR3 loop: CASSVQGRATDTQYF. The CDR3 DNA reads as TGTGCCAGCAGTGTTCAGGGGCGGGCCACAGATACGCAGTATTTT.

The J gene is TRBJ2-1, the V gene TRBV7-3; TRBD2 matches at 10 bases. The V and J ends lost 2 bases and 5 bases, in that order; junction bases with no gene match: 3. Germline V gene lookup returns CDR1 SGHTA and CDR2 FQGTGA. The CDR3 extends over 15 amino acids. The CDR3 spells CASSLRLAGHNEQFF. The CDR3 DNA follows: TGTGCCAGCAGCTTACGACTAGCGGGTCACAATGAGCAGTTCTTC.

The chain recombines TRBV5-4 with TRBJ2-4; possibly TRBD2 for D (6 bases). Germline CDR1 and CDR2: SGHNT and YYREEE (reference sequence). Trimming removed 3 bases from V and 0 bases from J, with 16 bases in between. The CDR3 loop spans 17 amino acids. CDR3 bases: TGTGCCAGCAGCTCGGCTCGCGGGGCCCTAGCCAAAAACATTCAGTACTTC. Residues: CASSSARGALAKNIQYF.

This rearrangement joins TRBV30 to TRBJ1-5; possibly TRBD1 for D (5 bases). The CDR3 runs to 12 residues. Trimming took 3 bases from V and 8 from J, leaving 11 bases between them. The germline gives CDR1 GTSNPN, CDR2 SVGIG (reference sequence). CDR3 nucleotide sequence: TGTGCCTGGAGGGCAGGGTATGAGCCCCAGCATTTT. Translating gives CAWRAGYEPQHF.

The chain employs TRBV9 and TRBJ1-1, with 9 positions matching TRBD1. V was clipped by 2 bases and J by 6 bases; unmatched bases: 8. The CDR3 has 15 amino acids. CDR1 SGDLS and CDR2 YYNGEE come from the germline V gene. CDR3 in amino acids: CASSVTGGSDAEAFF. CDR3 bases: TGTGCCAGCAGCGTCACAGGGGGCTCCGACGCTGAAGCTTTCTTT. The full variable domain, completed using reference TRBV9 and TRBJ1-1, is DSGVTQTPKHLITATGQRVTLRCSPRSGDLSVYWYQQSLDQGLQFLIQYYNGEERAKGNILERFSAQQFPDLHSELNLSSLELGDSALYFCASSVTGGSDAEAFFGQGTRLTVV.

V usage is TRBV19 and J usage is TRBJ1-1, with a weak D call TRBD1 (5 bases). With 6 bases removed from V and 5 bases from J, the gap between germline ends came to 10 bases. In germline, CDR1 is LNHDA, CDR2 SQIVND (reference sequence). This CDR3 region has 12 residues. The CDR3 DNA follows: TGTGCCAGTAGAACAGGCATAACTGAAGCTTTCTTT. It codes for CASRTGITEAFF.

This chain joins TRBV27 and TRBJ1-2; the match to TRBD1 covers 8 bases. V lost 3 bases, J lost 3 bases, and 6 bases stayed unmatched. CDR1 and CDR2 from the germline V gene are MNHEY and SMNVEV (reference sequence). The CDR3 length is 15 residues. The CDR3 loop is CASSFVGQGHYGYTF. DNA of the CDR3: TGTGCCAGCAGTTTTGTAGGACAGGGTCACTATGGCTACACCTTC.

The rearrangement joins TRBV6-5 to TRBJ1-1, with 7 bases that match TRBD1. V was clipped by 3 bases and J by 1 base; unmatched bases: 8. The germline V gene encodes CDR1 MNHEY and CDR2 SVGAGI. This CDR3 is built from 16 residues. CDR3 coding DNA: TGTGCCAGCAGTTATTATACCGGGACAGAGAACACTGAAGCTTTCTTT. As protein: CASSYYTGTENTEAFF.

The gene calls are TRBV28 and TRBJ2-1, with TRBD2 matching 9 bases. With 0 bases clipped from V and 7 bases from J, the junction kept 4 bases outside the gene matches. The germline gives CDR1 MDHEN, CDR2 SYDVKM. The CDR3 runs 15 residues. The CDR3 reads CASSLWAGGQNEQFF. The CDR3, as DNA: TGTGCCAGCAGTTTATGGGCGGGAGGGCAAAATGAGCAGTTCTTC. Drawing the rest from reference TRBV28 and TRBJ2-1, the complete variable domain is DVKVTQSSRYLVKRTGEKVFLECVQDMDHENMFWYRQDPGLGLRLIYFSYDVKMKEKGDIPEGYSVSREKKERFSLILESASTNQTSMYLCASSLWAGGQNEQFFGPGTRLTVL.

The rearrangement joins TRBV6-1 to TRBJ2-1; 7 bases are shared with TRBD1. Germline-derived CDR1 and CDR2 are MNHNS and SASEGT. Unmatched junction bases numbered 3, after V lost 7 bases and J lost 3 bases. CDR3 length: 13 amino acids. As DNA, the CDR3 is TGTGCCAGCACTCGGGACAGCTACAATGAGCAGTTCTTC. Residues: CASTRDSYNEQFF.

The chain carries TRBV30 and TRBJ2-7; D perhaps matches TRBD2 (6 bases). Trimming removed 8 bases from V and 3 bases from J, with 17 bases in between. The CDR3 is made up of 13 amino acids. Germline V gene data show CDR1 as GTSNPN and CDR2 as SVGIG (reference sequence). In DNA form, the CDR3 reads TGTGCCGGGGCCTTAGCGGAATACTACGAGCAGTACTTC. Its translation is CAGALAEYYEQYF.

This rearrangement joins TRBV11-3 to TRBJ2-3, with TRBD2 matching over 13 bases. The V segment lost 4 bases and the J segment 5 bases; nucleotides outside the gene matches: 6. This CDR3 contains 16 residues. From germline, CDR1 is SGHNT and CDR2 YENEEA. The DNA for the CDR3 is TGTGCCAGCAGCTCCGGGACTAGCGGGACCCAAGATACGCAGTATTTT. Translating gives CASSSGTSGTQDTQYF.

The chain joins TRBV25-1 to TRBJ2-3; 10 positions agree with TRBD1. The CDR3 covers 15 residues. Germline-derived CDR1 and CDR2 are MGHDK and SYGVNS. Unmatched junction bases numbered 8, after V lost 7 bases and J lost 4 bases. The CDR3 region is CASIRDGQGADTQYF. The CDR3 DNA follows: TGTGCCAGCATTAGAGACGGACAGGGGGCAGATACGCAGTATTTT.

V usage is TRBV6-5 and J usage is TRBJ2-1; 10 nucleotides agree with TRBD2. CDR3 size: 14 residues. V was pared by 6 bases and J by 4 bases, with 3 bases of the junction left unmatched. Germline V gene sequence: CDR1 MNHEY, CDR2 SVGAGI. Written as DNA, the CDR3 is TGTGCCAGCAGGGGGACTAGCGAGTACAATGAGCAGTTCTTC. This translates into CASRGTSEYNEQFF.

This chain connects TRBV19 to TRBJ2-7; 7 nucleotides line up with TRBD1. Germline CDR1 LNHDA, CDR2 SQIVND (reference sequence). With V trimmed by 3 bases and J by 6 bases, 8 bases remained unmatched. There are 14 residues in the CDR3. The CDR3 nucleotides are TGTGCCAGTAGTATTCCCGACAGGGCAAGCGAGCAGTACTTC. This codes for CASSIPDRASEQYF.

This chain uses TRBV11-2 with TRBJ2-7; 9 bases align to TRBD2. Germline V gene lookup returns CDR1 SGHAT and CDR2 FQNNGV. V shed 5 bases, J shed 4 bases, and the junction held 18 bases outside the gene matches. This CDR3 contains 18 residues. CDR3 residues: CASSRTAMSSGRSYEQYF. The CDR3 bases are TGTGCCAGCAGCCGCACCGCCATGTCCAGCGGGAGGTCTTACGAGCAGTACTTC.

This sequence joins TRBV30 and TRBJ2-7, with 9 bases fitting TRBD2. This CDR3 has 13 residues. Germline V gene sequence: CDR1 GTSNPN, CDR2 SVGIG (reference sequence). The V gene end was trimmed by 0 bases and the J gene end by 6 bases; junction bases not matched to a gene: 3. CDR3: CAWSVSGRLEQYF. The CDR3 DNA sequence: TGTGCCTGGAGTGTAAGCGGGAGGCTCGAGCAGTACTTC.

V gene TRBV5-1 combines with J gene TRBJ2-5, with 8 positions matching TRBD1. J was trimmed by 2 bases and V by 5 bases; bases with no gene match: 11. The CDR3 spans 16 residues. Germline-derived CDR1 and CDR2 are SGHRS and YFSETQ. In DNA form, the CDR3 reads TGCGCCAGCAGTTGGACAGGGCACGACCTGCAAGAGACCCAGTACTTC. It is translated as CASSWTGHDLQETQYF.

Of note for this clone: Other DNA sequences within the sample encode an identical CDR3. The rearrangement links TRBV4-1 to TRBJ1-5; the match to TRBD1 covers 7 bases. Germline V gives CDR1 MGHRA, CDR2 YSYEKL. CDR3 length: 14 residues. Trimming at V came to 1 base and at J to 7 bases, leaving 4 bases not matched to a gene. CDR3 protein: CASSQGQGRQPQHF. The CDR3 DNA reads TGCGCCAGCAGCCAAGGACAGGGAAGACAGCCCCAGCATTTT.